The 7 T cell receptor beta chains reported below all come from one sample, sequenced in a study of blood T cell repertoires in COVID-19 (dated by TCRdb to the early 2020s). Library creation used the immunoSEQ multiplex PCR assay. TCRdb mirrors the immuneACCESS table, restricted to in-frame sequences. Some clones are absent from its copies; in checked studies, under half trace to an unresolved V gene, and the reason for the others is unknown. The sample yields approximately 68,000 clones; approximately 87% were counted once. The ten largest make up about 4.4% of the sample. The sample was peripheral blood. Receptors were obtained from a man aged 45-60 years with active COVID-19.

The chain recombines TRBV7-9 with TRBJ2-1; no firm D call. The CDR3 has 14 residues. Germline CDR1 is SEHNR and CDR2 is FQNEAQ (reference sequence). V was cut by 0 bases and J by 9 bases, with 12 bases left in between. CDR3 protein: CASSLAAPPGEQFF. For the CDR3, the DNA is TGTGCCAGCAGCTTAGCCGCCCCCCCCGGTGAGCAGTTCTTC.

The table lists this clone with a count of one. This chain joins TRBV7-2 and TRBJ2-1; TRBD2 aligns across 8 bases. Germline-derived CDR1 and CDR2 are SGHTA and FQGNSA. The CDR3 extends over 16 amino acids. J was trimmed by 1 base and V by 5 bases; bases with no gene match: 7. The CDR3 sequence is CASSPGAGGSYNEQFF. The CDR3 DNA sequence: TGTGCCAGCAGCCCTGGGGCGGGGGGATCCTACAATGAGCAGTTCTTC.

The chain recombines TRBV6-5 with TRBJ2-7; D perhaps matches TRBD1 (5 bases). CDR1 is MNHEY, CDR2 SVGAGI, per germline. The CDR3 is 15 residues long. Trimming stripped 6 bases from V and 2 bases from J, with 17 bases between. CDR3 residues: CASRFRRGSPYEQYF. As DNA, the CDR3 is TGTGCCAGCAGATTCAGAAGGGGTAGCCCCTACGAGCAGTACTTC.

A single count supports this clone. The chain is built from TRBV11-3 and TRBJ1-1; 11 bases agree with TRBD1. The CDR3 contains 16 residues. V lost 5 bases and J lost 1; bases outside the gene matches: 6. Germline CDR1 is SGHNT and CDR2 is YENEEA. CDR3: CASSPGQGEANTEAFF. CDR3 nucleotide sequence: TGTGCCAGCAGCCCGGGACAGGGGGAGGCGAACACTGAAGCTTTCTTT.

V usage is TRBV6-1 and J usage is TRBJ2-2, with TRBD2 matching over 8 bases. V was pared by 2 bases and J by 4 bases, with 3 bases of the junction left unmatched. The CDR3 runs to 15 residues. Germline CDR1 reads MNHNS; CDR2 reads SASEGT. This CDR3 reads CASSETGRGTGELFF. CDR3 DNA: TGTGCCAGCAGTGAAACCGGGAGGGGCACCGGGGAGCTGTTTTTT.

The chain couples TRBV6-5 to TRBJ1-4; TRBD1 aligns across 7 bases. CDR1 MNHEY and CDR2 SVGAGI come from the germline V gene. This CDR3 has 14 amino acids. J was trimmed by 3 bases and V by 5 bases; bases with no gene match: 3. CDR3 nucleotides: TGTGCCAGCAGTCCTGGGACAGCTAATGAAAAACTGTTTTTT. This sequence encodes CASSPGTANEKLFF.

The gene calls are TRBV11-3 and TRBJ1-2; TRBD1 matches at 10 bases. Trimming cost V 3 bases and J 3 bases; bases outside gene matches: 1. The length of the CDR3 is 14 residues. Germline assignment: CDR1 SGHNT and CDR2 YENEEA. CDR3 region: CASSFGQGDYGYTF. DNA for the CDR3: TGTGCCAGCAGCTTCGGACAGGGGGACTATGGCTACACCTTC.